Presented here are 17 T cell receptor beta chains from one specimen sequenced in a study of CD8 T cells in Susac syndrome. An amount of RNA that ranged from roughly 0.45 to 1 ug was reverse transcribed with random hexamers. One entry per CDR3 protein results from TCRdb running MiXCR on the immunoSEQ multiplex PCR reads. The sample includes more than 85,000 distinct CDR3 sequences, less than 97% of them seen just once. Sequencing used CD4+ T cells from PBMCs. These receptors were taken from a human donor in good health.

The V gene is TRBV30, the J gene TRBJ1-2; no reliable D call. The CDR3 totals 12 residues. Germline CDR1 is GTSNPN and CDR2 is SVGIG (reference sequence). V was clipped by 3 bases and J by 4 bases, with 9 bases between them. The CDR3 region is CAWSPGFYGYTF. The CDR3 nucleotides are TGTGCCTGGAGCCCCGGGTTCTATGGCTACACCTTC.

The chain employs TRBV18 and TRBJ1-6; D ambiguous. The CDR3 totals 16 residues. The germline V and J ends were trimmed by 3 bases and 0 bases, with 9 bases remaining between them. Germline-derived CDR1 and CDR2 are KGHSH and LQKENI. As DNA, the CDR3 is TGTGCCAGCTCACCGATCGGGAGCTCCTATAATTCACCCCTCCACTTT. Amino acids: CASSPIGSSYNSPLHF. Combining the CDR3 with reference TRBV18 and TRBJ1-6 gives the whole variable domain NAGVMQNPRHLVRRRGQEARLRCSPMKGHSHVYWYRQLPEEGLKFMVYLQKENIIDESGMPKERFSAEFPKEGPSILRIQQVVRGDSAAYFCASSPIGSSYNSPLHFGNGTRLTVT.

V gene TRBV6-6 combines with J gene TRBJ1-4, with D possibly matching TRBD1 (6 bases). CDR1 MNHNY and CDR2 SVGAGI come from the germline V gene (reference sequence). The CDR3 runs 14 residues. V lost 7 bases and J 7 bases, leaving 16 bases between the germline ends. Here the CDR3 reads CASNRGGPGEKLFF. CDR3 DNA: TGTGCCAGCAACCGAGGGGGTCCCGGTGAAAAACTGTTTTTT.

The rearrangement links TRBV6-5 to TRBJ2-2; TRBD2 matches at 9 bases. CDR1 is MNHEY, CDR2 SVGAGI, per germline. V shed 0 bases, J shed 3 bases, and the junction held 14 bases outside the gene matches. The CDR3 is made up of 20 amino acids. DNA for the CDR3: TGTGCCAGCAGTTACTCGAGGAAGCGGGGGGCCTTACTCTACACCGGGGAGCTGTTTTTT. Protein sequence: CASSYSRKRGALLYTGELFF.

The rearrangement uses TRBV7-3 and TRBJ2-1, with D perhaps TRBD1 (6 bases). Germline assignment: CDR1 SGHTA and CDR2 FQGTGA. There are 17 residues in the CDR3. V lost 0 bases to trimming and J lost 7 bases, with 19 bases between them. Here the CDR3 reads CASSLTARAFTGNEQFF. The CDR3 region has the DNA TGTGCCAGCAGCTTAACCGCACGAGCATTCACAGGGAATGAGCAGTTCTTC.

The CDR3 nucleotides are TGTGCCAGCAGCTCCAGGACTCTGGGGAATGAGCAGTTCTTC. Translation gives CASSSRTLGNEQFF. The chain is built from TRBV7-9 and TRBJ2-1; D possibly corresponds to TRBD2 (5 bases). The V and J ends lost 4 bases and 7 bases respectively, with 14 bases between them. Germline CDR1 reads SEHNR; CDR2 reads FQNEAQ (reference sequence). The CDR3 totals 14 residues.

The V call is TRBV5-1, the J call TRBJ2-2; weak D call: TRBD2 (6 bases). Trimming removed 4 bases from V and 6 bases from J, with 10 bases in between. This CDR3 is built from 13 residues. Germline V gene data show CDR1 as SGHRS and CDR2 as YFSETQ. The CDR3: CASSPLAPGELFF. CDR3 bases: TGCGCCAGCAGCCCCCTAGCGCCCGGGGAGCTGTTTTTT.

V and J are TRBV19 and TRBJ2-3; either TRBD1 or TRBD2 may fit D (5 bases each). This CDR3 comprises 13 residues. CDR1 and CDR2 from the germline V gene are LNHDA and SQIVND (reference sequence). Deletions cut 4 bases from V and 6 bases from J, with 11 bases between. CDR3 sequence (DNA): TGTGCCAGTAGTACTAGCCGGGACGATACGCAGTATTTT. This codes for CASSTSRDDTQYF.

The chain employs TRBV9 and TRBJ1-3; D is unresolved. This CDR3 has 14 amino acids. From germline, CDR1 is SGDLS and CDR2 YYNGEE. V was shortened by 0 bases and J by 4 bases, with 8 bases between the two germline ends. CDR3 in DNA: TGTGCCAGCAGCGTAGATGGATCCGGAAACACCATATATTTT. It codes for CASSVDGSGNTIYF.

This chain uses TRBV5-6 with TRBJ2-7; 12 nucleotides line up with TRBD2. The germline CDR1 and CDR2 sequences are SGHDT and YYEEEE. This CDR3 comprises 17 residues. The V segment lost 7 bases and the J segment 1 base; nucleotides outside the gene matches: 12. CDR3 nucleotide sequence: TGTGCCAGCTACCGGACTAGCGGGACTTGGCGGTCCTACGAGCAGTACTTC. Its translation: CASYRTSGTWRSYEQYF.

This clonotype appeared a few times. The chain links TRBV28 to TRBJ1-5, with no clear D. This CDR3 spans 14 amino acids. With 2 bases removed from V and 0 bases from J, the gap between germline ends came to 5 bases. Germline CDR1 and CDR2: MDHEN and SYDVKM. The CDR3 coding sequence is TGTGCCAGCAGTTTACGGATTAGCAATCAGCCCCAGCATTTT. Translation gives CASSLRISNQPQHF.

This sequence joins TRBV7-2 and TRBJ2-7; D is perhaps TRBD1 (6 bases). This CDR3 is 13 amino acids long. V lost 5 bases and J 4 bases, leaving 12 bases between the germline ends. The germline V gene encodes CDR1 SGHTA and CDR2 FQGNSA. In DNA form, the CDR3 reads TGTGCCAGCAGCGCACAGGGTAGGTACGAGCAGTACTTC. Its translation is CASSAQGRYEQYF.

The gene calls are TRBV29-1 and TRBJ2-2; 7 bases are a match to TRBD2. The CDR3 spans 13 residues. The V gene's germline CDR1 is SQVTM and CDR2 ANQGSEA. V lost 4 bases to trimming and J lost 4 bases; unmatched junction nucleotides: 3. CDR3 coding DNA: TGCAGCGTTGGAGCGGGACTCACCGGGGAGCTGTTTTTT. Translation gives CSVGAGLTGELFF.

The chain couples TRBV5-1 to TRBJ1-4; D perhaps matches TRBD1 (6 bases). This CDR3 has 14 residues. V was clipped by 4 bases and J by 4 bases, with 11 bases between them. Germline V CDR1 and CDR2: SGHRS, YFSETQ. The CDR3 region is CASSLGQSNEKLFF. CDR3 nucleotide sequence: TGCGCCAGCAGCCTAGGACAGAGTAATGAAAAACTGTTTTTT.

The chain employs TRBV30 and TRBJ1-1; D possibly corresponds to TRBD1 (5 bases). V was clipped by 2 bases and J by 1 base, with 11 bases between them. Germline V gene lookup returns CDR1 GTSNPN and CDR2 SVGIG (reference sequence). The CDR3 covers 14 residues. DNA for the CDR3: TGTGCCTGGAGTAAGGGGACGGCGAACACTGAAGCTTTCTTT. It encodes CAWSKGTANTEAFF.

This chain uses TRBV15 with TRBJ2-2; D not certain. V shed 0 bases and J shed 4 bases, with 9 bases lying between them. The CDR3 covers 15 residues. Germline V gene sequence: CDR1 LNHNV, CDR2 YYDKDF (reference sequence). The CDR3 region is CATSRDPGGTGELFF. DNA for the CDR3: TGTGCCACCAGCAGAGACCCCGGCGGCACCGGGGAGCTGTTTTTT.

V usage is TRBV30 and J usage is TRBJ2-7; 11 bases match TRBD2. CDR1 and CDR2 (germline): GTSNPN, SVGIG (reference sequence). This CDR3 has 13 residues. V dropped 4 bases and J dropped 5; count of bases not matched to a gene: 4. CDR3 protein: CAWTSGGSNEQYF. For the CDR3, the DNA is TGTGCCTGGACTAGCGGGGGGTCCAACGAGCAGTACTTC. The complete variable domain, with remaining parts taken from reference TRBV30 and TRBJ2-7, reads SQTIHQWPATLVQPVGSPLSLECTVEGTSNPNLYWYRQAAGRGLQLLFYSVGIGQISSEVPQNLSASRPQDRQFILSSKKLLLSDSGFYLCAWTSGGSNEQYFGPGTRLTVT.